The next 7 T cell receptor beta chains were all read from a single sample in a study of blood T cells in healthy people across ages. With a J-beta primer mix and a sample-barcoded 5' primer, a second PCR ran 7 to 11 cycles. One entry per CDR3 protein, called by TCRdb with MiXCR from the 5' RACE reads. The repertoire holds hundreds of thousands of distinct CDR3 sequences, with about a fifth as singletons. Sequencing was done on a sample of blood. Source of these receptors: a man between 65 and 79 years old in good health.

This chain uses TRBV24-1 with TRBJ2-5; D is perhaps TRBD1 (7 bases). CDR3 size: 15 residues. V lost 4 bases, J lost 4 bases, and 15 bases lay in between. Germline V gene sequence: CDR1 KGHDR, CDR2 SFDVKD. The CDR3: CATSDRQGGGETQYF. The CDR3 DNA is TGTGCCACCAGTGACCGACAGGGAGGTGGAGAGACCCAGTACTTC.

The table lists this clonotype with a few counts. The V and J genes are TRBV7-9 and TRBJ1-4, with D possibly TRBD1 on 5 matching bases. Germline CDR1 and CDR2: SEHNR and FQNEAQ (reference sequence). CDR3 length equals 15 residues. Trimming cost V 3 bases and J 8 bases, with 16 bases left between them. The CDR3 here is CASSFRQGMGEKLFF. The CDR3 DNA is TGTGCCAGCAGCTTCAGGCAGGGCATGGGGGAAAAACTGTTTTTT.

The chain carries TRBV29-1 and TRBJ1-2; perhaps TRBD1 as D (5 bases). CDR1 and CDR2 (germline): SQVTM, ANQGSEA. V dropped 5 bases and J dropped 8 bases, with 33 bases sitting between them. CDR3 size: 18 residues. In nucleotides, the CDR3 is TGCAGCGTTTGGGCGTTGGCCTATAATCGGGGGATATGGGGAGGCTACACCTTC. Amino acid sequence: CSVWALAYNRGIWGGYTF. The complete variable domain, with remaining parts taken from reference TRBV29-1 and TRBJ1-2, reads SAVISQKPSRDICQRGTSLTIQCQVDSQVTMMFWYRQQPGQSLTLIATANQGSEATYESGFVIDKFPISRPNLTFSTLTVSNMSPEDSSIYLCSVWALAYNRGIWGGYTFGSGTRLTVV.

This clonotype has more than one count but fewer than ten. J is TRBJ2-1 and V is TRBV24-1; D assignment may be TRBD1 or TRBD2 (5 bases each). Germline CDR1 and CDR2: KGHDR and SFDVKD. The V end was cut by 7 bases, the J end by 2 bases, with 11 bases between. The CDR3 length is 14 residues. The CDR3 here is CATSRDGAYNEQFF. The CDR3 coding sequence is TGTGCCACCAGCCGGGACGGCGCCTACAATGAGCAGTTCTTC.

This clonotype has only a few counts. V usage is TRBV6-5 and J usage is TRBJ2-7; TRBD2 matches 9 bases. V shed 2 bases, J shed 4 bases, and the junction held 6 bases outside the gene matches. The CDR3 length is 15 residues. Germline V gives CDR1 MNHEY, CDR2 SVGAGI. The CDR3 loop is CASSYGGGLAYEQYF. As DNA, the CDR3 is TGTGCCAGCAGTTACGGGGGGGGACTAGCTTACGAGCAGTACTTC.

This clonotype was seen more than once but under ten times. The chain combines TRBV5-5 with TRBJ2-2; maybe TRBD1 (6 bases). Germline V gives CDR1 SGHKS, CDR2 YYEKEE (reference sequence). V was trimmed by 4 bases and J by 5 bases, leaving 18 bases between them. This CDR3 region has 16 residues. The CDR3, as DNA: TGTGCCAGCAGCCAACGGGACAAGACTGGGACCGGGGAGCTGTTTTTT. Translation: CASSQRDKTGTGELFF.

This chain uses TRBV7-8 with TRBJ2-1; 7 bases line up with TRBD1. The CDR3 is 18 amino acids. The germline gives CDR1 SGHVS, CDR2 FQNEAQ. V lost 5 bases and J lost 4; bases outside the gene matches: 17. The CDR3 nucleotides are TGTGCCAGCAGCACTTACAAGTCCGGGACAGAGGATTACAATGAGCAGTTCTTC. It specifies CASSTYKSGTEDYNEQFF.